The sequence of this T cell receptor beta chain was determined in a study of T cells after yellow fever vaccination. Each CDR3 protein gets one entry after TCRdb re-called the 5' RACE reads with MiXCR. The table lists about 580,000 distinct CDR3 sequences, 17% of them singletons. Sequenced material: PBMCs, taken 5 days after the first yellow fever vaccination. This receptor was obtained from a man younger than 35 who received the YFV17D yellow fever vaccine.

Written as DNA, the CDR3 is TGTGCCAGCAGTTACGAAGGACAGGCGTACAATGAGCAGTTCTTC. Protein product: CASSYEGQAYNEQFF. The rearrangement joins TRBV6-5 to TRBJ2-1, with 7 positions matching TRBD1. V dropped 2 bases and J dropped 4; count of bases not matched to a gene: 5. The CDR3 contains 15 residues. Germline CDR1 reads MNHEY; CDR2 reads SVGAGI.